This T cell receptor beta chain was found in a study of breast tumors, draining lymph nodes, adjacent tissues. The study's findings and limits: Tumor T cell lymph node origin was a supported hypothesis, not proven.

The germline gives CDR1 SGDLS, CDR2 YYNGEE. Trimming removed 3 bases from V and 5 bases from J, with 15 bases in between. The CDR3 contains 15 residues. A word on this clonotype: No antigen is known for it.

Using its own MiXCR run on the multiplex PCR reads, TCRdb lists one record per CDR3 protein. Of 290,000 or so distinct CDR3 sequences in the sample, around 30% were seen once. Samples came from axillary lymph nodes draining the breast cancer. The sequencing input was axillary lymph node tissue. V and J are TRBV9 and TRBJ1-5; tentatively, D is TRBD1 (6 bases). The TCR originated in a female donor with breast cancer. Some clones in this sample may be carry-over from other donors' samples. DNA for the CDR3: TGTGCCAGCAGCGCAGGAGTGGGGGGGCATCAGCCCCAGCATTTT. It encodes CASSAGVGGHQPQHF.